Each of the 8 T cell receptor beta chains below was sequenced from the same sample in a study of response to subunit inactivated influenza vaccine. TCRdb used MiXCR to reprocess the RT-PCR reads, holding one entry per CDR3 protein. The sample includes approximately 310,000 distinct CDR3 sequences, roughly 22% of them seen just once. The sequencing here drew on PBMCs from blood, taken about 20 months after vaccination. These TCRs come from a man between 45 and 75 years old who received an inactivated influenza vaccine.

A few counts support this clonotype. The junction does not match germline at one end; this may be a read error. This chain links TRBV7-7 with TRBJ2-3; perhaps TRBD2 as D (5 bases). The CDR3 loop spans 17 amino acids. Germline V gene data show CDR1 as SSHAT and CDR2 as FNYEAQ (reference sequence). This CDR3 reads CASSPNEGLESTDTQYF. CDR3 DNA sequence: TGTGCTAGCAGCCCCAATGAGGGCTTGGAGTCCACAGATACGCAGTATTTT.

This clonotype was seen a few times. CDR3 residues: CASSRQSDRNEQFF. In DNA, the CDR3 is TGTGCCAGCAGCCGTCAGAGCGATAGGAATGAGCAGTTCTTC. The chain has TRBV7-6 and TRBJ2-1, with D uncertain. The germline V gene encodes CDR1 SGHVS and CDR2 FNYEAQ. Trimming took off 5 bases at V and 7 bases at J, with 15 bases between the two ends. CDR3 length: 14 amino acids.

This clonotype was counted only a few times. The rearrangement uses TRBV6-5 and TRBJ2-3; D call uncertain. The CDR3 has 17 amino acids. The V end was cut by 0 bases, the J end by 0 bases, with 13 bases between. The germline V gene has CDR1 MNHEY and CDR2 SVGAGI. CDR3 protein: CASSYSLGRISTDTQYF. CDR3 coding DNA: TGTGCCAGCAGTTACTCCCTCGGACGGATTAGCACAGATACGCAGTATTTT.

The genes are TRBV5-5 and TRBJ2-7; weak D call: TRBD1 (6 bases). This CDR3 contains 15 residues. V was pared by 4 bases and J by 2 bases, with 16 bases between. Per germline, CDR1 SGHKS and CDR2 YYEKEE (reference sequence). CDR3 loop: CASSRTTGITYEQYF. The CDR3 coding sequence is TGTGCCAGCAGCCGTACGACAGGTATCACCTACGAGCAGTACTTC.

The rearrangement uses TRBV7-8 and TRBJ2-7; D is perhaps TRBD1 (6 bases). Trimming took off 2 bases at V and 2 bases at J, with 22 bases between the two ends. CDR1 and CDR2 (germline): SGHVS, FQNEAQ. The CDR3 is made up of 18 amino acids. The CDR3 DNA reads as TGTGCCAGCAGCTTACGTGTCGCAGGGGACCGCAGAACCTACGAGCAGTACTTC. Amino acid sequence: CASSLRVAGDRRTYEQYF. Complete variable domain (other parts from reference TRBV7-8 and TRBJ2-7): GAGVSQSPRYKVAKRGQDVALRCDPISGHVSLFWYQQALGQGPEFLTYFQNEAQLDKSGLPSDRFFAERPEGSVSTLKIQRTQQEDSAVYLCASSLRVAGDRRTYEQYFGPGTRLTVT.

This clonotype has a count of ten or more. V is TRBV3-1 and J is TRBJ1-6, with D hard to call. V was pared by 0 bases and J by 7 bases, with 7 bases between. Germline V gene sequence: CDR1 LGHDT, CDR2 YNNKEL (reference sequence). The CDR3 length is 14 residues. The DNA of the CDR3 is TGTGCCAGCAGCCAAGAGAGGCCAAATTCACCCCTCCACTTT. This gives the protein CASSQERPNSPLHF.

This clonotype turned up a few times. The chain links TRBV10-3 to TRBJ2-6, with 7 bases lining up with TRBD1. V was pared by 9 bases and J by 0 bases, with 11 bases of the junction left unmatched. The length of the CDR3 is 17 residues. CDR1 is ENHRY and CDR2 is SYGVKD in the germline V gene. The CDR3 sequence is CAINRGEMGSGANVLTF. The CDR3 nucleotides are TGTGCCATTAACAGGGGTGAGATGGGCTCTGGGGCCAACGTCCTGACTTTC.

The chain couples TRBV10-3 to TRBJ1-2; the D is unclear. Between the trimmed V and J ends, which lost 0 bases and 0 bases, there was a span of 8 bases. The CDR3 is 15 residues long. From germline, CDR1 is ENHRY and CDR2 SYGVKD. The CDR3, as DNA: TGTGCCATCAGTGAGTCGCATGGATCTAACTATGGCTACACCTTC. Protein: CAISESHGSNYGYTF.